This is a list of T cell receptor beta chains from one sample in a study of blood T cell repertoires in COVID-19. Method: immunoSEQ multiplex PCR; TCRdb's copy keeps in-frame clones and lacks some. The data contain around 110,000 clones, 82% of them singletons. Sequenced input: peripheral blood. The receptors stem from a woman between 65 and 79 years old with acute or convalescent COVID-19. Both conserved end residues are part of each CDR3. The order of the fields is V gene, D gene, J gene, clone size, CDR3 DNA, CDR3 protein. The D gene is left open where the match is weak. Only some rows state a clone size, as once, few, many or a class for expanded clones.

V: TRBV6-2/TRBV6-3
D: TRBD2
J: TRBJ2-3
size: .
DNA: TGTGCCAGCAGTCCCCCGGGACTAGCGGGGGGGGACCCCACAGATACGCAGTATTTT
CDR3: CASSPPGLAGGDPTDTQYF

V: TRBV18
D: .
J: TRBJ1-1
size: .
DNA: TGTGCCAGCTCACACACAGAGGGCGCCGTCACTGAAGCTTTCTTT
CDR3: CASSHTEGAVTEAFF

V: TRBV6-1
D: .
J: TRBJ1-1
size: .
DNA: TGTGCCAGCAGAGAACAGGGTCTGAGAATGAACACTGAAGCTTTCTTT
CDR3: CASREQGLRMNTEAFF

V: TRBV6-2/TRBV6-3
D: .
J: TRBJ2-1
size: .
DNA: TGTGCCAGCAGTGACCGGAATCTACAATTCACAGGGTTCTTC
CDR3: CASSDRNLQFTGFF

V: TRBV2
D: TRBD1
J: TRBJ2-1
size: .
DNA: TGTGCCAGCAGTGTTCAGGGGGCGCTTAATGAGCAGTTCTTC
CDR3: CASSVQGALNEQFF

V: TRBV11-2
D: .
J: TRBJ1-5
size: .
DNA: TGTGCCAGCAGCCTCACGGCGGGGAGCAATCAGCCCCAGCATTTT
CDR3: CASSLTAGSNQPQHF

V: TRBV30
D: TRBD1
J: TRBJ1-3
size: .
DNA: TGTGCCTGGAGCGAAGTAGGACAGGGTGGAAACACCATATATTTT
CDR3: CAWSEVGQGGNTIYF

V: TRBV7-3
D: TRBD2
J: TRBJ2-3
size: .
DNA: TGTGCCAGCAGCCTCCGGGCTAGCGGGGGGGCAGATACGCAGTATTTT
CDR3: CASSLRASGGADTQYF

V: TRBV7-9
D: .
J: TRBJ2-7
size: .
DNA: TGTGCCAGCAGCTTAGTCCAGGGGGGATCCTACGAGCAGTACTTC
CDR3: CASSLVQGGSYEQYF

V: TRBV10-2
D: TRBD1
J: TRBJ1-5
size: .
DNA: TGCGCCAGCCGAGGGACAGGGGGCAATCAGCCCCAGCATTTT
CDR3: CASRGTGGNQPQHF

V: TRBV10-1
D: TRBD1
J: TRBJ2-3
size: few
DNA: TGCGCCGGATCGACAGGGTTCACAGATACGCAGTATTTT
CDR3: CAGSTGFTDTQYF

V: TRBV29-1
D: .
J: TRBJ1-1
size: .
DNA: TGCAGCGTCTCGATATCGGGCACTGAAGCTTTCTTT
CDR3: CSVSISGTEAFF

V: TRBV6-5
D: TRBD1
J: TRBJ1-1
size: .
DNA: TGTGCCAGCAGTCACGAGCAGGGGGCTGAAGCTTTCTTT
CDR3: CASSHEQGAEAFF

V: TRBV6-5
D: TRBD1
J: TRBJ1-3
size: .
DNA: TGTGCCAGCAGCCCCCGACAGGGGCCCGCCATATATTTT
CDR3: CASSPRQGPAIYF

V: TRBV28
D: .
J: TRBJ1-5
size: .
DNA: TGTGCCAGCAGTTTAGCAGGGAGCAATCAGCCCCAGCATTTT
CDR3: CASSLAGSNQPQHF

V: TRBV7-9
D: TRBD2
J: TRBJ2-3
size: .
DNA: TGTGCCAGCAGCTTAGATGGGACTAGGACAGATACGCAGTATTTT
CDR3: CASSLDGTRTDTQYF

V: TRBV5-1
D: TRBD2
J: TRBJ2-1
size: .
DNA: TGCGCCAGCAGCCCCAGCGGGGGGGCCGGTAATGAGCAGTTCTTC
CDR3: CASSPSGGAGNEQFF

V: TRBV5-4
D: TRBD1
J: TRBJ2-2
size: .
DNA: TGTGCCAGCTCCTCGACAGGGACCACCGGGGAGCTGTTTTTT
CDR3: CASSSTGTTGELFF

V: TRBV6-5
D: TRBD1
J: TRBJ1-2
size: .
DNA: TGTGCCAGCAGTTCCCCTCGACAGGGGGCGCGGGGCTACACCTTC
CDR3: CASSSPRQGARGYTF

V: TRBV6-6
D: TRBD1
J: TRBJ2-1
size: once
DNA: TGTGCCAGCACCCCAGGCAGGGGGCTGGGTAATGAGCAGTTCTTC
CDR3: CASTPGRGLGNEQFF

V: TRBV6-2/TRBV6-3
D: TRBD1
J: TRBJ2-1
size: .
DNA: TGTGCCAGCAGTTACGGGGCGATACAGGGGGGAAGTGAGCAGTTCTTC
CDR3: CASSYGAIQGGSEQFF

V: TRBV27
D: .
J: TRBJ2-1
size: .
DNA: TGTGCCAGCAGTTTATCTTGGCAATCTTACAATGAGCAGTTCTTC
CDR3: CASSLSWQSYNEQFF

V: TRBV25-1
D: .
J: TRBJ2-7
size: .
DNA: TGTGCCAGCAGTGAATCCAGTACAGGGACAATCTACGAGCAGTACTTC
CDR3: CASSESSTGTIYEQYF

V: TRBV7-2
D: .
J: TRBJ2-5
size: .
DNA: TGTGCCAGCAGCTCCCCGGGAATCCGGGAGACCCAGTACTTC
CDR3: CASSSPGIRETQYF

V: TRBV11-2
D: .
J: TRBJ1-4
size: once
DNA: TGTGCCAGCAGCTTAAGGGGTGATGAAAAACTGTTTTTT
CDR3: CASSLRGDEKLFF

V: TRBV5-1
D: TRBD1
J: TRBJ1-3
size: .
DNA: TGCGCCAGCAGCTTGGCTCCGGGACAGGGTGACACCATATATTTT
CDR3: CASSLAPGQGDTIYF

V: TRBV19
D: TRBD1
J: TRBJ1-1
size: .
DNA: TGTGCCAGTAGACCGGACAGGGGAGGGTTTTACACTGAAGCTTTCTTT
CDR3: CASRPDRGGFYTEAFF

V: TRBV11-3
D: TRBD1
J: TRBJ2-1
size: .
DNA: TGTGCCAGCAGTTTGGACAGGGCAAATGAGCAGTTCTTC
CDR3: CASSLDRANEQFF

V: TRBV12-3/TRBV12-4
D: .
J: TRBJ1-3
size: .
DNA: TGTGCCAGCAGTTTAGTTCGGAACACCATATATTTT
CDR3: CASSLVRNTIYF